This TCR beta chain was captured by sequencing in a study of blood T cell repertoires in COVID-19. Overall study: Acute and convalescent COVID-19 samples came from the United States, Italy and Spain.

Authors' analysis steps: By means of reference gene primer amplification, nucleated cell counts were estimated. TCRdb's copy holds only in-frame clones and misses some; the assay was immunoSEQ multiplex PCR. V, J and clone size are those of that table, while D and trimming were read from the DNA. This sample carries around 200,000 clones, more than 80% of them seen once, and the ten largest clones take about 6.4%. The table lists this clone with a few counts. Germline-derived CDR1 and CDR2 are MGHRA and YSYEKL. CDR3 length: 13 amino acids. V gave up 6 bases and J gave up 4 bases, with 12 bases separating them.

The chain is built from TRBV4-1 and TRBJ1-2; D is ambiguous. The sample was peripheral blood. The sequence derives from a human donor in a cohort sampled during active COVID-19. The CDR3 DNA is TGCGCCAGCAGGTCAGACTTTAGCTATGGCTACACCTTC. Its translation is CASRSDFSYGYTF.